A single sample gave rise to the 27 T cell receptor beta chains below, sequenced in a study of shared clonotypes between healthy human individuals. Method: immunoSEQ multiplex PCR; TCRdb's copy keeps in-frame clones and lacks some. The data show 640,000 or so clones, with approximately 75% seen just once and roughly 1.8% held by the top ten. Source material: memory CD4+ T cells sorted from blood. The subset here: CD45RA-negative fraction. These receptors originate from a woman between 25 and 40 years old in good health.

The chain couples TRBV15 to TRBJ2-1; 8 bases line up with TRBD2. This CDR3 region has 17 residues. Germline CDR1 reads LNHNV; CDR2 reads YYDKDF (reference sequence). V shed 2 bases, J shed 4 bases, and the junction held 10 bases outside the gene matches. Here the CDR3 DNA reads TGTGCCACCAGCAGACTAGCCGGGACTAGAGGTTACAATGAGCAGTTCTTC. It yields the protein CATSRLAGTRGYNEQFF.

V gene TRBV7-2 combines with J gene TRBJ2-7, with 10 bases that match TRBD2. This CDR3 is 14 amino acids long. Germline V gene lookup returns CDR1 SGHTA and CDR2 FQGNSA. The junction had 8 bases not matched to a gene; V was cut back by 5 bases and J by 7 bases. CDR3: CASSRSGRAGEQYF. CDR3 bases: TGTGCCAGCAGCCGAAGCGGGAGGGCGGGTGAGCAGTACTTC.

This chain joins TRBV29-1 and TRBJ1-2; 9 positions match TRBD1. V dropped 8 bases and J dropped 8; count of bases not matched to a gene: 6. Germline V lookup: CDR1 SQVTM, CDR2 ANQGSEA. The CDR3 is 11 residues long. The CDR3, as DNA: TGCAGCACGGGACAGGGAGAGGGCTACACCTTC. This sequence encodes CSTGQGEGYTF.

The chain is built from TRBV7-9 and TRBJ2-7; D possibly uses TRBD1 or TRBD2 (5 bases each). This CDR3 is 14 amino acids long. V lost 11 bases to trimming and J lost 2 bases, with 19 bases between them. In germline, CDR1 is SEHNR, CDR2 FQNEAQ (reference sequence). Written as DNA, the CDR3 is TGTGCCGTCCAGGGCGTTGCCGGGACCTACGAGCAGTACTTC. It yields the protein CAVQGVAGTYEQYF.

This chain links TRBV11-2 with TRBJ1-3; D is uncertain. The CDR3 totals 15 residues. Between the trimmed V and J ends, which lost 5 bases and 0 bases, there was a span of 11 bases. CDR1 SGHAT and CDR2 FQNNGV come from the germline V gene. In DNA, the CDR3 is TGTGCCAGCAGCCCCCGGATAGGCTCTGGAAACACCATATATTTT. It codes for CASSPRIGSGNTIYF.

The table lists this clone with a count of one. The chain has TRBV11-2 and TRBJ2-3; 10 bases are a match to TRBD1. The CDR3 runs 18 residues. V shed 4 bases, J shed 7 bases, and the junction held 17 bases outside the gene matches. Germline CDR1 SGHAT, CDR2 FQNNGV. The CDR3 DNA is TGTGCCAGCAGCTACCTTTGGTCCGCGGGGACAGGGGAATATACGCAGTATTTT. Its translation is CASSYLWSAGTGEYTQYF.

This clone appeared once. This same CDR3 is encoded by further DNA sequences in the sample. The rearrangement links TRBV18 to TRBJ2-7, with 9 bases fitting TRBD1. Germline trimming cut 3 bases from V and 4 bases from J; bases unmatched to any gene: 4. The CDR3 length is 14 residues. Germline V gene data show CDR1 as KGHSH and CDR2 as LQKENI. This CDR3 is CASSPGTGTYEQYF. The CDR3 DNA reads as TGTGCCAGCTCACCCGGGACAGGGACTTACGAGCAGTACTTC.

The chain has TRBV6-5 and TRBJ1-5, with 7 bases identical to TRBD1. The CDR3 sequence is 14 residues long. The germline gives CDR1 MNHEY, CDR2 SVGAGI. With 4 bases clipped from V and 4 bases from J, the junction kept 4 bases outside the gene matches. The CDR3 sequence is CASSSRDRNQPQHF. The CDR3 DNA is TGTGCCAGCAGTTCCCGGGACAGAAATCAGCCCCAGCATTTT.

The genes are TRBV5-1 and TRBJ1-2, with D possibly being TRBD1 (5 bases). This CDR3 region has 13 residues. CDR1 is SGHRS, CDR2 YFSETQ, per germline. The V end was cut by 5 bases, the J end by 4 bases, with 12 bases between. The CDR3 bases are TGCGCCAGCAGTCCCCGGGACCGCTATGGCTACACCTTC. Protein: CASSPRDRYGYTF.

The chain has TRBV7-9 and TRBJ2-2, with D maybe TRBD1 (6 bases). CDR3 length: 14 residues. With 5 bases removed from V and 6 bases from J, the gap between germline ends came to 13 bases. Germline assignment: CDR1 SEHNR and CDR2 FQNEAQ (reference sequence). Here the CDR3 DNA reads TGTGCCAGCAGCCGCATAGGGGGAGCCGGGGAGCTGTTTTTT. It codes for CASSRIGGAGELFF.

This chain joins TRBV5-1 and TRBJ1-3, with D possibly matching TRBD1 (5 bases). This CDR3 comprises 14 residues. Trimming took 5 bases from V and 3 from J, leaving 12 bases between them. The germline V gene encodes CDR1 SGHRS and CDR2 YFSETQ. The CDR3, as DNA: TGCGCCAGCAGGGCCGGGACGGATGGAAACACCATATATTTT. Its protein product is CASRAGTDGNTIYF.

The V and J genes are TRBV7-9 and TRBJ1-1; no firm D call. The V and J ends lost 2 bases and 5 bases respectively, with 12 bases between them. The CDR3 loop spans 14 amino acids. Germline V lookup: CDR1 SEHNR, CDR2 FQNEAQ (reference sequence). The CDR3, as DNA: TGTGCCAGCAGCTTATGGGCGAAGGATACTGAAGCTTTCTTT. It encodes CASSLWAKDTEAFF. The full variable domain, completed using reference TRBV7-9 and TRBJ1-1, is DTGVSQNPRHKITKRGQNVTFRCDPISEHNRLYWYRQTLGQGPEFLTYFQNEAQLEKSRLLSDRFSAERPKGSFSTLEIQRTEQGDSAMYLCASSLWAKDTEAFFGQGTRLTVV.

The J gene is TRBJ2-5, the V gene TRBV4-1; 12 nucleotides line up with TRBD2. The J call is doubtful: the DNA matches TRBJ2-7 better. Germline CDR1 reads MGHRA; CDR2 reads YSYEKL. The CDR3 sequence is 17 residues long. The CDR3 DNA follows: TGCGCCAGCAGCCAAGGACTAGCGGGAGTGTACCCCCACGAGCAGTACTTC. It is translated as CASSQGLAGVYPHEQYF.

This clone was seen ten or more times. This rearrangement joins TRBV7-3 to TRBJ1-5; the match to TRBD1 covers 9 bases. The CDR3 has 19 amino acids. The germline gives CDR1 SGHTA, CDR2 FQGTGA. V dropped 5 bases and J dropped 0; count of bases not matched to a gene: 14. CDR3 sequence: CASSPLRDREKYSNQPQHF. The CDR3, as DNA: TGTGCCAGCAGCCCCTTGCGGGACAGGGAGAAATATAGCAATCAGCCCCAGCATTTT.

The chain joins TRBV5-5 to TRBJ1-4; D gene unclear. The germline V gene encodes CDR1 SGHKS and CDR2 YYEKEE (reference sequence). CDR3 length: 14 residues. V was shortened by 2 bases and J by 3 bases, with 8 bases between the two germline ends. CDR3 sequence (DNA): TGTGCCAGCAGCTTTCAGGCCTCTAATGAAAAACTGTTTTTT. This encodes CASSFQASNEKLFF.

The CDR3 nucleotides are TGTGCCAGCAGTCCGCCGACAGGGGGAGGAAGCAATCAGCCCCAGCATTTT. Protein product: CASSPPTGGGSNQPQHF. The gene calls are TRBV28 and TRBJ1-5, with 9 bases aligning to TRBD1. V was clipped by 5 bases and J by 1 base; unmatched bases: 9. Per germline, CDR1 MDHEN and CDR2 SYDVKM. CDR3 length equals 17 residues.

The chain uses TRBV5-1 and TRBJ1-2; D might be TRBD1 (6 bases). V lost 3 bases to trimming and J lost 0 bases, with 9 bases between them. The CDR3 runs 14 residues. Germline V lookup: CDR1 SGHRS, CDR2 YFSETQ. CDR3 sequence (DNA): TGCGCCAGCAGCTCTGGACAGCCTAACTATGGCTACACCTTC. Protein: CASSSGQPNYGYTF.

Note on this clone: Other DNA sequences within the sample encode an identical CDR3. The chain carries TRBV5-1 and TRBJ1-3, with 7 positions matching TRBD1. Germline V gene sequence: CDR1 SGHRS, CDR2 YFSETQ. This CDR3 is 16 amino acids long. V was pared by 3 bases and J by 0 bases, with 6 bases of the junction left unmatched. The CDR3, as DNA: TGCGCCAGCAGCTCGGGACAGCGAAACTCTGGAAACACCATATATTTT. This translates into CASSSGQRNSGNTIYF.

This clone was seen once. The chain couples TRBV28 to TRBJ2-7; 11 bases are a match to TRBD2. V lost 5 bases, J lost 2 bases, and 8 bases stayed unmatched. This CDR3 has 16 residues. From germline, CDR1 is MDHEN and CDR2 SYDVKM. The CDR3 loop is CASSGSGRAGTYEQYF. CDR3 sequence (DNA): TGTGCCAGCAGTGGTAGCGGGAGGGCCGGTACCTACGAGCAGTACTTC. Together with reference TRBV28 and TRBJ2-7, the CDR3 gives the full variable domain: DVKVTQSSRYLVKRTGEKVFLECVQDMDHENMFWYRQDPGLGLRLIYFSYDVKMKEKGDIPEGYSVSREKKERFSLILESASTNQTSMYLCASSGSGRAGTYEQYFGPGTRLTVT.

This clone was found a few times. The chain recombines TRBV11-2 with TRBJ1-3, with D unresolved. V dropped 0 bases and J dropped 5 bases, with 2 bases sitting between them. The CDR3 extends over 12 amino acids. The V gene's germline CDR1 is SGHAT and CDR2 FQNNGV. For the CDR3, the DNA is TGTGCCAGCAGCTTAGAGCGAAACACCATATATTTT. Encoded protein: CASSLERNTIYF.

The V gene is TRBV6-1, the J gene TRBJ1-2, with D uncertain. The ends were cut back, 4 bases at V and 0 bases at J, with 9 bases in the middle. Germline-derived CDR1 and CDR2 are MNHNS and SASEGT. This CDR3 region has 14 residues. The CDR3 region is CASSGTAANYGYTF. The CDR3 region has the DNA TGTGCCAGCAGTGGGACGGCGGCTAACTATGGCTACACCTTC.

The chain is built from TRBV6-6 and TRBJ1-2, with 7 positions matching TRBD1. Germline V gene lookup returns CDR1 MNHNY and CDR2 SVGAGI (reference sequence). The CDR3 is 15 residues long. V lost 6 bases, J lost 1 base, and 8 bases stayed unmatched. CDR3 sequence (DNA): TGTGCCAGCAGGAACAAGGGGGCGGATAACTATGGCTACACCTTC. Translated, it gives CASRNKGADNYGYTF.

The chain recombines TRBV5-6 with TRBJ2-3, with 12 bases aligning to TRBD1. The CDR3 contains 15 residues. Trimming at V came to 4 bases and at J to 4 bases, leaving 4 bases not matched to a gene. The germline CDR1 and CDR2 sequences are SGHDT and YYEEEE. CDR3 DNA sequence: TGTGCCAGCAGCGCCGGGACAGGGGGCGCAGATACGCAGTATTTT. This sequence encodes CASSAGTGGADTQYF.

This chain's CDR3 is CASSYWVGQPQHF. CDR3 sequence (DNA): TGTGCCAGCAGCTACTGGGTAGGGCAGCCCCAGCATTTT. The chain links TRBV7-2 to TRBJ1-5; no clear D. This CDR3 region has 13 residues. The V gene lost 4 bases and the J gene lost 7 bases, with 11 bases spanning the gap. Germline CDR1 and CDR2: SGHTA and FQGNSA.

The gene calls are TRBV2 and TRBJ1-3; D is perhaps TRBD1 (6 bases). The germline gives CDR1 SNHLY, CDR2 FYNNEI. This CDR3 region has 15 residues. The V gene lost 8 bases and the J gene lost 0 bases, with 14 bases spanning the gap. CDR3 sequence reads: CASGVDRRSGNTIYF. The CDR3 region has the DNA TGTGCCAGCGGAGTAGACAGGCGCTCTGGAAACACCATATATTTT.

V and J are TRBV14 and TRBJ2-5, with D maybe TRBD1 (5 bases). CDR3 length equals 16 residues. V was clipped by 1 base and J by 1 base, with 13 bases between them. Germline CDR1 reads SGHDN; CDR2 reads FVKESK. This chain's CDR3 is CASSQGRIGAQETQYF. CDR3 sequence (DNA): TGTGCCAGCAGCCAAGGACGCATTGGGGCCCAAGAGACCCAGTACTTC.

The rearrangement uses TRBV11-1 and TRBJ2-7; D is perhaps TRBD1 or TRBD2 (7 bases each). With 5 bases removed from V and 7 bases from J, the gap between germline ends came to 18 bases. Germline loops: CDR1 SGHAT, CDR2 FQDESV (reference sequence). The CDR3 length is 14 residues. The CDR3 is CASSREGAGREQYF. The CDR3 DNA is TGTGCCAGCAGCCGCGAGGGGGCCGGGAGGGAGCAGTACTTC.